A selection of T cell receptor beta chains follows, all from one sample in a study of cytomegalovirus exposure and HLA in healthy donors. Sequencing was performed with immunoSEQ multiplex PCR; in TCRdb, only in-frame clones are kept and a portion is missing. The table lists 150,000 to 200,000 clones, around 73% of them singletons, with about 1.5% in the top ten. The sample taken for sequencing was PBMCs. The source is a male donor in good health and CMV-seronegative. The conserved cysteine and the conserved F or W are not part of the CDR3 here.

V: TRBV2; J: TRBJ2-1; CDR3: ASVAPTSGGYNEQF
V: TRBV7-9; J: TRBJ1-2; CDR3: ASSHEDSQGVNT
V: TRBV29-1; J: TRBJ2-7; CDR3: SVEGGGRTPYEQY
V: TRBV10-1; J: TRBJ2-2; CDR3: ASSLAGVDTGELF
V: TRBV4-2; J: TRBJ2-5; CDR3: ASSQSWGGRAEETQY
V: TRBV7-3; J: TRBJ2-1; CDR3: ASSPQRGSYNEQF
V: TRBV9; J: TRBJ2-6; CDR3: ASSLGTGSGANVLT
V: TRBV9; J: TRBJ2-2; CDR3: ASSVQTSAGELF
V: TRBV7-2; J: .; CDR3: ASRLNPGQGYEQY
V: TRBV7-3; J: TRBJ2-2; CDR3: ASSLTGRAGELF
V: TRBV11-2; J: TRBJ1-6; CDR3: ASTTSGGRSNTLH
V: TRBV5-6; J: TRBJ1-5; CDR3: ASSLRFGPGGSGQPQH
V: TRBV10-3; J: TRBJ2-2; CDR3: AIRQTSAAGELF
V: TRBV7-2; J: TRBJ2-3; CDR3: ASSPTGQRTDTQY
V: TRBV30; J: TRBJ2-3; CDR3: AWNPTGGLTDTQY
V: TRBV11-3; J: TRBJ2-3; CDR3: ASSPRHPSTDTQY
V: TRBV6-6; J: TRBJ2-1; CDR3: ASSRAGAEDNEQF
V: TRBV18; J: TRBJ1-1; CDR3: ASSPDRVEAF
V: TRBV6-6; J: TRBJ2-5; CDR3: ASSNSYQETQY
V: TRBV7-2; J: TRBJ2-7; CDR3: ASSVGQATTYEQY
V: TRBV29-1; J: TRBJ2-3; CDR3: SADRGQADTQY
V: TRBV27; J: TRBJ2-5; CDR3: ASSLGTGWGETQY
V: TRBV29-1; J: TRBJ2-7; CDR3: SARFTGVEQY
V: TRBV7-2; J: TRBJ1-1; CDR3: ASSSQGGITEAF
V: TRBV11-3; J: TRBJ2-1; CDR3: ASSLYGNEQF
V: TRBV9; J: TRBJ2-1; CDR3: ASSVGTSGIDEQF
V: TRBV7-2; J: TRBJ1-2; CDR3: ASSAGDYGYT
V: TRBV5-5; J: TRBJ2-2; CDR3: ASRPGSVTGELF
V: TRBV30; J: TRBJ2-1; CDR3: AWSVGTSAYNEQF
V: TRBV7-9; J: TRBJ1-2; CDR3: ASSFREGFAGYT
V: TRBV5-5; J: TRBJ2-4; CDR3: ASSFGTGGIQY
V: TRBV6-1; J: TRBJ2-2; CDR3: ASSDWTAEGKSRDGGELF
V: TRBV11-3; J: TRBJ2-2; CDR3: ASSLYWGDTGELF
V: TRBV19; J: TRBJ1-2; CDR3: ASRRRADLFNYGYT
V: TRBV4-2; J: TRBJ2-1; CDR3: ASSQVLAGEQF
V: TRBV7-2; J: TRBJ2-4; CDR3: ASSWGPDRAKNIQY
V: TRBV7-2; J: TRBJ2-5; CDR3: ASSLGGRGETQY
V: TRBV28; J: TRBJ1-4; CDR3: ASSLLGQGLSWLF
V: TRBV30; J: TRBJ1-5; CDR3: AWSGTGDGQPQH
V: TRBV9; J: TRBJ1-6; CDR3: ASSVRTGGSPLH
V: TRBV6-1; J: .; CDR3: ASSRGQGLSYEQY
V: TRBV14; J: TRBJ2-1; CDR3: ASSHSRLSQTNEQF
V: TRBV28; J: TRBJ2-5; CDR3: ASSLPPLTGSRRETQY
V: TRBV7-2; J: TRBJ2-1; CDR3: ASSLAGTSAYNEQF
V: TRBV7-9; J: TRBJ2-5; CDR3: ASTESGSGPRKTQY
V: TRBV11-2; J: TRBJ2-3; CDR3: ASSLGLAGVTDTQY
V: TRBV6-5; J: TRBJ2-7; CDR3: ATRGSGSLSYEQY
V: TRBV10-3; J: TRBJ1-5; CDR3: AISESGGYQPQH
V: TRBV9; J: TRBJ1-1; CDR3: ASSVSEGPVDTEAF
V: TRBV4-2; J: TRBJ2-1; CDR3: ASSQDQTRGPTGGEQF
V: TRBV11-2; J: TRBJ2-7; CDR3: ASSWGQGYEQY
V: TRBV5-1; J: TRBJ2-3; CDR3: ASSLELAGSGY
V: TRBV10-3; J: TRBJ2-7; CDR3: AISESNSNGEQY
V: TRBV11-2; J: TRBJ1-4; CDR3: ASSHRGTNEKLF